This TCR delta chain was sequenced for a study of Vδ1+ human thymocytes. Points on this clone: The antigen remains unidentified.

CDR1 is TSWWSYY and CDR2 is QGS in the germline V gene. This CDR3 region has 24 residues. J lost 9 bases, V lost 5 bases, and 40 bases had no gene match. After alphabeta T cell depletion, CD3+ Vdelta1+ Vdelta2- thymocytes were sorted. Purity of the sorted Vdelta1+ thymocytes ranged from 98% to 99.6%. The template was reverse-transcribed extracted RNA. Multiplex PCR used pooled V-gene forward primers and a constant-region reverse primer to amplify CDR3s. TCRdb applied CATT to the multiplex PCR reads for clone calling. There are 70,000 to 90,000 delta-chain clones in the sample; around 34% occur only once, and under 0.3% lies in the top ten. Broader study findings: Thymic delta-chain repertoires held 15% to 20% Vdelta2 sequences and few Vdelta3, despite high sort purity. Thymic TRG and TRD repertoires appeared highly polyclonal. TRG sequences recurred across donors, whereas TRD sequences stayed essentially private.

This chain uses TRDV1 with TRDJ1, with 9 bases lining up with TRDD2. The sample taken for sequencing was Vdelta1+ gamma-delta thymocytes from the thymus. The subset here: FACS-sorted CD3+ TCRalphabeta- TCRVdelta1+ TCRVdelta2- thymocytes. The sequence was collected from a boy in the first two years of life who had congenital heart surgery. The CDR3 here is CALGSCLPTLLGKGEAHPPGQLIF. The CDR3 nucleotides are TGTGCTCTTGGGTCATGCCTTCCTACTTTACTGGGGAAGGGCGAAGCCCATCCTCCTGGTCAACTCATCTTT.